Listed here are 16 T cell receptor beta chains from one sample, sequenced in a study of patients and donors after allogeneic stem cell transplantation. In TCRdb, the RT-PCR reads were re-called with MiXCR into one record per CDR3 protein. The sample yields 15,000 to 20,000 distinct CDR3 sequences, less than 5% seen once. The material sequenced was blood, either unsorted or a sorted T cell fraction (not recorded which). Receptors were obtained from a human donor who was either an allogeneic HSCT recipient or a stem cell or donor lymphocyte infusion donor (not recorded which). It is not recorded whose cells these are; they may come from a transplant donor.

Turning to this clonotype: Since a far larger clone is one base different, this is likely a read error. V and J are TRBV7-9 and TRBJ2-5; 10 bases are a match to TRBD2. Trimming cost V 5 bases and J 11 bases; bases outside gene matches: 17. The germline CDR1 and CDR2 sequences are SEHNR and FQNEAQ (reference sequence). CDR3 length equals 16 residues. CDR3 DNA sequence: TGTGCCAGCAGCCCCCCCGGGACTAGCGACGGCGATGAGCAGTACTTC. It translates to CASSPPGTSDGDEQYF.

This clonotype occurred many times. The chain employs TRBV28 and TRBJ2-5, with D possibly being TRBD2 (5 bases). CDR3 length: 14 amino acids. Trimming cost V 1 base and J 3 bases, with 9 bases left between them. Germline CDR1 MDHEN, CDR2 SYDVKM. The CDR3 DNA follows: TGTGCCAGCAGTTTATTCAGCGGTAAAGAGACCCAGTACTTC. Amino acid sequence: CASSLFSGKETQYF.

The rearrangement uses TRBV15 and TRBJ2-2, with 14 bases aligning to TRBD2. V lost 1 base and J lost 7; bases outside the gene matches: 11. The germline CDR1 and CDR2 sequences are LNHNV and YYDKDF (reference sequence). The CDR3 runs 19 residues. This CDR3 is CATSRVGTSGSMSGGELFF. The CDR3 region has the DNA TGTGCCACCAGCAGAGTTGGGACTAGCGGGAGTATGAGTGGCGGGGAGCTGTTTTTT.

This clonotype has more than one count but fewer than ten. V usage is TRBV5-1 and J usage is TRBJ1-3, with D possibly TRBD1 on 5 matching bases. CDR1 is SGHRS and CDR2 is YFSETQ in the germline V gene. The CDR3 extends over 15 amino acids. Trimming left V 4 bases short and J 5 bases short, with 16 bases between. This chain's CDR3 is CASSHGGGWRNTIYF. CDR3 nucleotides: TGCGCCAGCAGCCACGGGGGAGGATGGAGAAACACCATATATTTT.

This clonotype was recorded a few times. This rearrangement joins TRBV5-8 to TRBJ2-5; 12 bases match TRBD2. This CDR3 is built from 17 residues. With 4 bases clipped from V and 2 bases from J, the junction kept 9 bases outside the gene matches. Germline CDR1 is SGHTS and CDR2 is YDEGEE. The DNA for the CDR3 is TGTGCCAGCAGCCCCCCCCCTGGACTAGCGGGGCAAGAGACCCAGTACTTC. Its translation is CASSPPPGLAGQETQYF.

This clonotype occurred many times. This chain links TRBV3-1 with TRBJ1-1; the match to TRBD1 covers 9 bases. Germline loops: CDR1 LGHDT, CDR2 YNNKEL (reference sequence). The CDR3 spans 14 residues. The ends lost 6 bases at V and 5 bases at J; junction bases unmatched: 7. The CDR3, as DNA: TGTGCCAGCAGTCTGACAGGGGGACGGACTGAAGCTTTCTTT. Translating it yields CASSLTGGRTEAFF.

This clonotype is medium-sized. The chain uses TRBV7-2 and TRBJ1-2; unclear D gene. The V gene's germline CDR1 is SGHTA and CDR2 FQGNSA. CDR3 length equals 12 residues. Trimming shortened V by 5 bases and J by 10 bases, and 14 bases separated the two germline ends. CDR3: CASSTRSTDYTF. For the CDR3, the DNA is TGTGCCAGCAGCACCCGCTCGACGGACTACACCTTC.

The V gene is TRBV7-9, the J gene TRBJ2-1; 13 nucleotides align to TRBD2. The CDR3 totals 15 residues. Germline assignment: CDR1 SEHNR and CDR2 FQNEAQ (reference sequence). The ends lost 5 bases at V and 7 bases at J; junction bases unmatched: 5. This CDR3 is CASSGGLAGLNEQFF. CDR3 nucleotides: TGTGCCAGCAGCGGGGGACTAGCGGGATTGAATGAGCAGTTCTTC.

By frequency in the sample, this clonotype is large (0.1 to 1%). This chain joins TRBV7-9 and TRBJ2-5; the match to TRBD2 covers 11 bases. CDR3 length: 15 amino acids. After removal of 6 bases from V and 2 bases from J, the junction contained 5 bases not matched to a gene. The V gene's germline CDR1 is SEHNR and CDR2 FQNEAQ (reference sequence). CDR3 sequence reads: CASRKGLAAQETQYF. The CDR3 bases are TGTGCCAGCAGAAAGGGACTAGCGGCGCAAGAGACCCAGTACTTC.

This clonotype was counted at least ten times. This chain uses TRBV6-2 or TRBV6-3 with TRBJ2-1; 12 nucleotides agree with TRBD2. The CDR3 consists of 15 residues. V lost 9 bases and J lost 7; bases outside the gene matches: 10. Per germline, CDR1 MNHEY and CDR2 SVGEGT. The CDR3 DNA follows: TGTGCCAGTAAAATCACTAGCGGGAGGACTAATGAGCAGTTCTTC. It is translated as CASKITSGRTNEQFF.

Ten or more counts support this clonotype. The rearrangement uses TRBV20-1 and TRBJ2-7; TRBD2 agrees at 9 bases. The J segment lost 5 bases and the V segment lost 3 bases, leaving 5 bases of the junction unmatched. The germline CDR1 and CDR2 sequences are DFQATT and SNEGSKA (reference sequence). The CDR3 has 13 amino acids. The CDR3 reads CSARFWTSDEQYF. The CDR3 DNA reads as TGCAGTGCTAGGTTCTGGACTAGCGACGAGCAGTACTTC.

This clonotype was seen ten or more times. The J gene is TRBJ1-2, the V gene TRBV4-1; a possible D gene is TRBD1 (6 bases). There are 16 residues in the CDR3. Germline CDR1 MGHRA, CDR2 YSYEKL. V lost 5 bases to trimming and J lost 5 bases, with 21 bases between them. The CDR3 bases are TGCGCCAGCAGCGCAAGGGGGGTGACAGGTCGTTATGGCTACACCTTC. Translation gives CASSARGVTGRYGYTF.

This clonotype was found many times. The chain carries TRBV12-3 or TRBV12-4 and TRBJ1-5, with 10 nucleotides matching TRBD1. Trimming at V came to 6 bases and at J to 6 bases, leaving 5 bases not matched to a gene. This CDR3 comprises 14 residues. The CDR3 here is CASSGTGEVQPQHF. The CDR3 nucleotides read TGTGCCAGCAGCGGGACAGGGGAGGTTCAGCCCCAGCATTTT.

The table lists this clonotype with many counts. The chain is built from TRBV6-5 and TRBJ1-1, with D perhaps TRBD1 (6 bases). Germline-derived CDR1 and CDR2 are MNHEY and SVGAGI. CDR3 length: 12 residues. The V end was cut by 7 bases, the J end by 7 bases, with 13 bases between. CDR3 in amino acids: CASTTGLGEAFF. In nucleotides, the CDR3 is TGTGCCAGCACCACAGGGTTGGGTGAAGCTTTCTTT.

In this sample, this clonotype turned up a few times. The chain carries TRBV6-1 and TRBJ2-7; 7 bases are shared with TRBD1. There are 14 residues in the CDR3. Germline-derived CDR1 and CDR2 are MNHNS and SASEGT. Losses at the gene ends were 6 bases for V and 0 bases for J; bases not matched to a gene: 5. The CDR3 nucleotides read TGTGCCAGCAGGGGACAGCAAAGCTCCTACGAGCAGTACTTC. As protein: CASRGQQSSYEQYF.

The sample holds a few counts of this clonotype. For the CDR3, the DNA is TGCGCCAGCAGCCCTCGGACAGCCGTGAACACTGAAGCTTTCTTT. Translated, it gives CASSPRTAVNTEAFF. This chain connects TRBV5-1 to TRBJ1-1; D might be TRBD1 (6 bases). With 4 bases removed from V and 0 bases from J, the gap between germline ends came to 13 bases. The CDR3 runs to 15 residues. Germline assignment: CDR1 SGHRS and CDR2 YFSETQ.